The T cell receptor (beta chain) under discussion was sequenced for a study of blood T cell repertoires in COVID-19 (dated by TCRdb to 2019 to 2021). Regarding the research as a whole: Samples covering the acute and convalescent phases of COVID-19 were provided by collaborators in the United States, Italy and Spain. The repertoires were released in a freely available public database intended as a resource for research on the immune response to SARS-CoV-2. Deeply sampled blood TCRbeta repertoires from subjects exposed to, actively infected with, or recovered from COVID-19 were included in the dataset. Sample metadata almost always included a de-identified subject ID, COVID-19 status, age in years and sex. The prospective study material was composed of cDNA or gDNA derived from T cells, B-cell-depleted T cells, or PBMCs. Where available, HLA class I and class II types were obtained from metadata supplied by the sample provider rather than from assay-based typing. Samples came from the ongoing ImmuneRACE study (first 160 participants) plus 1,254 subjects from 6 global collaborators. Points the paper makes about the study in general: The amount of clinical and demographic metadata varied by source and participant and was provided uncurated.

On this clone: Its antigen is currently not known. No base qualities exist here, and no much larger clone lies one base off it.

Here V drops 4 bases and J drops 5 bases, and the junction holds 11 bases not matched to any gene. Looking up the germline V gene (reference sequence) yields CDR1 SGHNT and CDR2 YYREEE. Measured from the cysteine to the phenylalanine, the CDR3 is 15 residues long. The sequence is cut down to CDR3 DNA, 45 bases in frame from base 1. TCRbeta CDR3 regions were amplified from genomic DNA using the immunoSEQ Assay, a bias-controlled multiplex PCR. For the original study's pipeline: Nucleated cell counts per sample were estimated from amplification of reference gene primers within the assay. To quantify the absolute abundance of each unique TCRbeta CDR3 rearrangement, sequence reads were collapsed and filtered. Productive Simpson clonality was computed per sample as the square root of Simpson's diversity index over productive rearrangements. The table was pulled from immuneACCESS by TCRdb, which kept in-frame rearrangements only. Such tables lose some clones; where checked, under half of the loss comes from unresolved V genes, and the rest has no known cause. V and J calls plus clone size are reproduced from that table; the DNA served to infer D and trimming. Within this sample are 200,000 to 300,000 clones, with over 75% of them counted one time only. About 1.7% of the sample lies in the top ten.

In the prospective study, participants were roughly 18 to 95 years old, resided in approximately 22 geographic areas of the United States, and were enrolled through a virtual design. To assign participants to cohorts, the prospective study relied on clinical history that participants themselves reported in a screening survey and a study questionnaire. For ImmuneRACE Cohort 3, a participant was defined as recovered based on two consecutive negative NP/OP PCR tests, clearance by a healthcare professional, or resolution of symptoms. In the prospective study, whole blood, serum and a nasopharyngeal or oropharyngeal swab were collected from each participant by mobile phlebotomists. Additional blood draws and questionnaires over a 2-month period could optionally be provided by prospective study participants. Before DNA extraction, blood samples from the prospective study were shipped at room temperature or frozen.

The chain is made from TRBV5-4 and TRBJ2-5, with 7 bases aligning to TRBD2. This TCR was sampled from a man in his forties or fifties who had recovered from COVID-19. The sample taken for sequencing was PBMCs or T cells enriched from blood (not recorded which). Read as DNA, the sequence is TGTGCCAGCAGCCTGGAGCGGGATGCCCTCGAGACCCAGTACTTC. Its protein product is CASSLERDALETQYF.